This TCR beta chain was captured in a study of blood T cell repertoires in COVID-19. Study in general: COVID-19 samples from acute and convalescent phases originated in the United States, Italy and Spain.

The CDR3 spans 14 residues. The germline V gene encodes CDR1 WSHSY and CDR2 SAAADI. With V trimmed by 8 bases and J by 15 bases, 14 bases remained unmatched. Some clones are missing from TCRdb's copy, which holds only in-frame ones; the method was immunoSEQ multiplex PCR. The data contain about 15,000 clones, under 85% of them singletons. This clonotype originated in a man in his 60s with acute or convalescent COVID-19. This sequence joins TRBV10-2 and TRBJ2-1; 12 positions match TRBD2. The sequencing input was peripheral blood. CDR3 coding DNA: TGCGCCAGCTGGGAGGTGGCTAGCGGGAGGGCCGGGTTCTTC. Its protein is CASWEVASGRAGFF.